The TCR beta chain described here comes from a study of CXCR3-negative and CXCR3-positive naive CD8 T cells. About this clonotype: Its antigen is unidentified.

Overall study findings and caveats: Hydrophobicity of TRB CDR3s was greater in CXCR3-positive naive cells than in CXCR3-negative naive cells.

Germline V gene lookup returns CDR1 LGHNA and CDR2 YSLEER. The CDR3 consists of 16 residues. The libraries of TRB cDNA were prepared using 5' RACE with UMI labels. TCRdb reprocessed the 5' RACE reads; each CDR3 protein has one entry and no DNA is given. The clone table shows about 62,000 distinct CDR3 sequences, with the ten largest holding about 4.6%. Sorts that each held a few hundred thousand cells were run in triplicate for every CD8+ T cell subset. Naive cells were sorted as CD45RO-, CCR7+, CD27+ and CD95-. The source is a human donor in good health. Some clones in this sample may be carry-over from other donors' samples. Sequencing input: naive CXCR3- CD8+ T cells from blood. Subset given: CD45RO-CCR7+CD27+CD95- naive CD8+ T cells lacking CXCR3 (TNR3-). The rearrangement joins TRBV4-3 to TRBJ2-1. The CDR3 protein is CASSQEVEVAYNEQFF.